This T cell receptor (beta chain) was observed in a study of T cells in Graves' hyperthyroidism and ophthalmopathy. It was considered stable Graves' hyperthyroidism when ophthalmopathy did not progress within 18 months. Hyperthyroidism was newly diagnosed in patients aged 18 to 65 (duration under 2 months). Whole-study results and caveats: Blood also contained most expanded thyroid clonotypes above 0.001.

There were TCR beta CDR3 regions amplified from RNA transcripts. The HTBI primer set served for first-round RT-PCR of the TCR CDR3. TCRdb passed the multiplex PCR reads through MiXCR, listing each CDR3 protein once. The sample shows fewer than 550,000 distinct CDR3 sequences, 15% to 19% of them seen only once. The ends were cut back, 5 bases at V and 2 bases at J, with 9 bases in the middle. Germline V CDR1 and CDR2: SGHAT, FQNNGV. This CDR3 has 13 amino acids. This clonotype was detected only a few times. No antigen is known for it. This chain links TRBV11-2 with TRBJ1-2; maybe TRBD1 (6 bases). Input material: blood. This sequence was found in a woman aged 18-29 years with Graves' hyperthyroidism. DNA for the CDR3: TGTGCCAGCAGCGTCAGGGGAAACTATGGCTACACCTTC. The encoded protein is CASSVRGNYGYTF.